The 3 T cell receptor beta chains reported below all come from one sample, sequenced in a study of blood T cell repertoires in COVID-19. Sequencing used immunoSEQ multiplex PCR; TCRdb keeps in-frame clones, though not all of them. Altogether under 350,000 clones are present, roughly 89% being singletons, with the ten largest covering approximately 2%. The sequenced sample was peripheral blood. All receptors come from a woman aged 30 to 39 with COVID-19, enrolled during active disease.

The CDR3 here is CASSIEGQSSYNSPLHF. The CDR3 DNA reads TGTGCCAGTAGTATAGAGGGACAGAGCTCCTATAATTCACCCCTCCACTTT. The rearrangement joins TRBV19 to TRBJ1-6, with 7 bases matching TRBD1. V lost 0 bases to trimming and J lost 0 bases; unmatched junction nucleotides: 2. Per the germline V gene, CDR1 is LNHDA and CDR2 is SQIVND (reference sequence). The CDR3 runs 17 residues.

V and J are TRBV10-3 and TRBJ1-1, with D maybe TRBD1 (6 bases). The ends were cut back, 6 bases at V and 8 bases at J, with 10 bases in the middle. The CDR3 has 11 amino acids. CDR1 is ENHRY, CDR2 SYGVKD, per germline. The CDR3 DNA reads as TGTGCCATCAGCCACAGGGAGGAAGCTTTCTTT. Protein product: CAISHREEAFF.

The chain links TRBV2 to TRBJ1-4; 9 positions agree with TRBD1. Looked up from germline, CDR1 is SNHLY and CDR2 is FYNNEI. The CDR3 totals 15 residues. After removal of 8 bases from V and 8 bases from J, the junction contained 12 bases not matched to a gene. CDR3 coding DNA: TGTGCCAGCTCCATCCCGGGACAGGGAAGGGAAAAACTGTTTTTT. Translation: CASSIPGQGREKLFF.